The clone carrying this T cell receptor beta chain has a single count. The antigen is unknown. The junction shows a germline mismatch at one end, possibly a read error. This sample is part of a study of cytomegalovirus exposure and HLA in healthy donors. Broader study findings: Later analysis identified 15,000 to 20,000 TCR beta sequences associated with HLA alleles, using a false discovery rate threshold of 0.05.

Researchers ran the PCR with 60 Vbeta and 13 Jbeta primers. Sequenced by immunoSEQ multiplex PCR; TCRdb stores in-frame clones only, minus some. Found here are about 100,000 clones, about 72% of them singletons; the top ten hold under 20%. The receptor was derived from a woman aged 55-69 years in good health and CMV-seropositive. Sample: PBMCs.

In DNA, the CDR3 is TGTGCCAGCAATTTAGGACAGGGGTATCGCACTGAAGCTTTCTTT. Its protein product is CASNLGQGYRTEAFF. The rearrangement joins TRBV28 to TRBJ1-1, with 9 bases aligning to TRBD1. Germline V gene sequence: CDR1 MDHEN, CDR2 SYDVKM. The CDR3 contains 15 residues.